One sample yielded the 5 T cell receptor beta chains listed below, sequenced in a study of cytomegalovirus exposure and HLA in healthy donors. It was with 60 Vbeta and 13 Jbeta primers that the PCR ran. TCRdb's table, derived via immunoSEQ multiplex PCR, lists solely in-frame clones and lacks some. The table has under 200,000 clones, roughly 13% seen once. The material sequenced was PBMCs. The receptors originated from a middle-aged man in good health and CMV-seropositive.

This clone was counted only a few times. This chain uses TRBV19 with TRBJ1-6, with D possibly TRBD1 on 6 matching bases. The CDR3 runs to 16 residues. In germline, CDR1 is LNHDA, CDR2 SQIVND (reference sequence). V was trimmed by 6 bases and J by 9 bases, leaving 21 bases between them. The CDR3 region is CASSNLVPGQGSPLHF. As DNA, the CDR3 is TGTGCCAGTAGCAATCTCGTCCCGGGACAAGGTTCACCCCTCCACTTT.

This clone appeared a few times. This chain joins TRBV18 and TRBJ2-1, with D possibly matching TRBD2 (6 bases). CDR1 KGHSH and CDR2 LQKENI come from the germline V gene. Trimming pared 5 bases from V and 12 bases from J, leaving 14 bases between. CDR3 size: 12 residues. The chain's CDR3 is CASSLRSGLQFF. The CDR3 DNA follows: TGTGCCAGCTCATTAAGGAGCGGGCTGCAGTTCTTC.

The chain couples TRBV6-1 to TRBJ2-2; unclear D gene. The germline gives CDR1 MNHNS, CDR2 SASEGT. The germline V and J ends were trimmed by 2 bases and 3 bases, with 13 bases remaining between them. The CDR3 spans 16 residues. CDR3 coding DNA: TGTGCCAGCAGTGAAAGTTGGCAGGTCCACACCGGGGAGCTGTTTTTT. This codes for CASSESWQVHTGELFF.

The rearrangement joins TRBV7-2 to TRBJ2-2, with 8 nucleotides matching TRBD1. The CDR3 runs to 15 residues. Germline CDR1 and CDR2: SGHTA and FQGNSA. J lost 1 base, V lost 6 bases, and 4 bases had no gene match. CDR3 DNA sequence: TGTGCCAGCAGTCGACAGGGGAAGAACACCGGGGAGCTGTTTTTT. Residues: CASSRQGKNTGELFF.

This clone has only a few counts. The CDR3 region is CASSWTASSYEQYV. CDR3 bases: TGTGCCAGCAGCTGGACAGCCAGCTCCTACGAGCAGTACGTC. The chain uses TRBV6-5 and TRBJ2-7; the D gene is possibly TRBD1 (6 bases). The length of the CDR3 is 14 residues. Germline V CDR1 and CDR2: MNHEY, SVGAGI. The germline V and J ends were trimmed by 6 bases and 0 bases, with 12 bases remaining between them.